These 16 T cell receptor beta chains came from one sample sequenced in a study of T cell repertoires in cytomegalovirus infection. TCRdb recomputed calls from the reads with MiXCR, one row per CDR3 protein. The table includes 400,000 or so distinct CDR3 sequences, around 32% detected once. Material: PBMCs. The origin of the receptors is a human donor in good health (CMV status not recorded). Some clones in this sample may be carry-over from other donors' samples.

Regarding this clonotype: The junction departs from the called germline gene at one end, perhaps through a read error. This rearrangement joins TRBV10-1 to TRBJ2-5; D call uncertain. CDR3 size: 13 residues. CDR1 and CDR2 (germline): WNHNN, SYGVQD (reference sequence). The CDR3 nucleotides read TGCGTCAGCAGTGGATCCGGTCAAGAGACCCAGTACTTC. Its translation: CVSSGSGQETQYF.

This clonotype appeared many times. In DNA, the CDR3 is TGTGCCAGCAAAAAACAGGGTTTGGGGAACACTGAAGCTTTCTTT. As protein: CASKKQGLGNTEAFF. The chain couples TRBV6-6 to TRBJ1-1; TRBD1 might be the D (6 bases). Germline-derived CDR1 and CDR2 are MNHNY and SVGAGI (reference sequence). Trimming shortened V by 7 bases and J by 1 base, and 16 bases separated the two germline ends. The CDR3 loop spans 15 amino acids.

This clonotype was detected a few times. The V gene is TRBV16, the J gene TRBJ1-5; D is ambiguous. Germline V gene data show CDR1 as KGHSY and CDR2 as FQNENV. V was pared by 4 bases and J by 11 bases, with 21 bases between. The CDR3 sequence is 15 residues long. The chain's CDR3 is CASSPPTTLLSSQHF. In DNA form, the CDR3 reads TGTGCCAGCAGCCCCCCGACAACACTTCTCTCGTCCCAGCATTTT.

This clonotype was observed a few times. The chain employs TRBV7-8 and TRBJ2-1; no reliable D call. Per germline, CDR1 SGHVS and CDR2 FQNEAQ. The CDR3 totals 17 residues. Trimming removed 3 bases from V and 0 bases from J, with 15 bases in between. As DNA, the CDR3 is TGTGCCAGCAGCTTGCAGGCGGCCCCTAGCTCCTACAATGAGCAGTTCTTC. The encoded protein is CASSLQAAPSSYNEQFF. Full variable domain (remainder filled in from reference TRBV7-8 and TRBJ2-1): GAGVSQSPRYKVAKRGQDVALRCDPISGHVSLFWYQQALGQGPEFLTYFQNEAQLDKSGLPSDRFFAERPEGSVSTLKIQRTQQEDSAVYLCASSLQAAPSSYNEQFFGPGTRLTVL.

This clonotype was counted only a few times. The chain joins TRBV6-1 to TRBJ2-3; D perhaps matches TRBD2 (5 bases). V lost 2 bases and J lost 3, with 15 bases in between. The length of the CDR3 is 16 residues. CDR1 MNHNS and CDR2 SASEGT come from the germline V gene. The CDR3 region is CASSELSGIGTDTQYF. DNA of the CDR3: TGTGCCAGCAGTGAATTGAGCGGAATTGGGACAGATACGCAGTATTTT.

This clonotype has only a few counts. For the CDR3, the DNA is TGTGCCAGCAGCGTAGGGCAGGGAGAGCAGTACTTC. It yields the protein CASSVGQGEQYF. The chain combines TRBV9 with TRBJ2-7, with D possibly matching TRBD1 (5 bases). CDR3 length equals 12 residues. The germline gives CDR1 SGDLS, CDR2 YYNGEE. Trimming cost V 0 bases and J 7 bases, with 8 bases left between them.

The chain is built from TRBV7-6 and TRBJ2-1; TRBD1 or TRBD2 may be the D gene (5 bases each). V was trimmed by 4 bases and J by 5 bases, leaving 15 bases between them. Germline V gene lookup returns CDR1 SGHVS and CDR2 FNYEAQ. The CDR3 has 15 residues. The CDR3 DNA follows: TGTGCCAGCAGCTCGACGAACGGGGCAAACAATGAGCAGTTCTTC. Its protein is CASSSTNGANNEQFF.

The chain is built from TRBV20-1 and TRBJ1-2; D is unclear. Trimming cost V 6 bases and J 2 bases, with 10 bases left between them. Germline V gives CDR1 DFQATT, CDR2 SNEGSKA (reference sequence). This CDR3 is built from 12 residues. The CDR3, as DNA: TGCAGTGCCACGCAGACAAACTATGGCTACACCTTC. Protein sequence: CSATQTNYGYTF.

This sequence joins TRBV5-1 and TRBJ1-1; tentative D call: TRBD1 (5 bases). Germline V gene lookup returns CDR1 SGHRS and CDR2 YFSETQ. V lost 6 bases and J 2 bases, leaving 17 bases between the germline ends. The CDR3 is 15 amino acids. CDR3 coding DNA: TGCGCCAGCACCAAATTAGGTGGGACTAACACTGAAGCTTTCTTT. Translation: CASTKLGGTNTEAFF.

This clonotype was counted between two and nine times. V and J are TRBV29-1 and TRBJ2-7; 7 bases are shared with TRBD1. This CDR3 has 11 residues. In germline, CDR1 is SQVTM, CDR2 ANQGSEA. J was trimmed by 5 bases and V by 4 bases; bases with no gene match: 2. CDR3 nucleotides: TGCAGCGTTGCTACAGGGGACGAGCAGTACTTC. Translating gives CSVATGDEQYF.

With respect to this clonotype: Given a much more abundant clone one base away, this may be a read error. The J gene is TRBJ2-2, the V gene TRBV7-6; 7 positions agree with TRBD2. The J segment lost 4 bases and the V segment lost 6 bases, leaving 11 bases of the junction unmatched. The CDR3 runs to 16 residues. Germline-derived CDR1 and CDR2 are SGHVS and FNYEAQ. CDR3 loop: CASSSPGGLTTGELFF. CDR3 sequence (DNA): TGTGCCAGCAGTTCCCCGGGGGGACTGACCACCGGGGAGCTGTTTTTT. The variable domain in full, completed from reference TRBV7-6 and TRBJ2-2, reads GAGVSQSPRYKVTKRGQDVALRCDPISGHVSLYWYRQALGQGPEFLTYFNYEAQQDKSGLPNDRFSAERPEGSISTLTIQRTEQRDSAMYRCASSSPGGLTTGELFFGEGSRLTVL.

This clonotype was seen more than once but under ten times. V usage is TRBV6-2 or TRBV6-3 and J usage is TRBJ2-5; possible D gene TRBD2, 6 bases. The CDR3 is made up of 14 amino acids. In germline, CDR1 is MNHEY, CDR2 SVGEGT. Trimming removed 1 base at V and 5 bases at J, with 11 bases between. CDR3 protein: CASSYFAGMETQYF. In nucleotides, the CDR3 is TGTGCCAGCAGTTACTTCGCGGGGATGGAGACCCAGTACTTC.

By frequency in the sample, this clonotype is medium-sized. The gene calls are TRBV7-6 and TRBJ2-1; D possibly matches TRBD1 or TRBD2 (5 bases each). The CDR3 is made up of 15 amino acids. V lost 5 bases and J 9 bases, leaving 20 bases between the germline ends. CDR1 SGHVS and CDR2 FNYEAQ come from the germline V gene. The CDR3 spells CASSLDILGEGEQFF. As DNA, the CDR3 is TGTGCCAGCAGCCTGGACATCTTGGGAGAGGGTGAGCAGTTCTTC.

This clonotype has only one observation. The CDR3: CASRIQISTDPPYF. As DNA, the CDR3 is TGTGCCAGCAGGATACAGATAAGCACAGATCCGCCGTATTTT. The chain couples TRBV12-3 or TRBV12-4 to TRBJ2-3; D ambiguous. The CDR3 length is 14 residues. Trimming shortened V by 6 bases and J by 14 bases, and 24 bases separated the two germline ends.

This clonotype was seen ten or more times. The rearrangement links TRBV7-2 to TRBJ2-7; D gene uncertain. The germline CDR1 and CDR2 sequences are SGHTA and FQGNSA. Trimming removed 5 bases at V and 2 bases at J, with 7 bases between. The CDR3 loop spans 12 amino acids. The CDR3 DNA sequence: TGTGCCAGCAGCCACTCGACCTACGAGCAGTACTTC. It specifies CASSHSTYEQYF. The full variable domain, with the rest looked up from reference TRBV7-2 and TRBJ2-7, is GAGVSQSPSNKVTEKGKDVELRCDPISGHTALYWYRQSLGQGLEFLIYFQGNSAPDKSGLPSDRFSAERTGGSVSTLTIQRTQQEDSAVYLCASSHSTYEQYFGPGTRLTVT.

This clonotype was seen at least ten times. The chain is built from TRBV7-9 and TRBJ1-1; 11 nucleotides align to TRBD1. Looked up from germline, CDR1 is SEHNR and CDR2 is FQNEAQ (reference sequence). The CDR3 covers 16 residues. V dropped 5 bases and J dropped 3; count of bases not matched to a gene: 8. The CDR3 sequence: CASSREKGQGDTEAFF. The CDR3 bases are TGTGCCAGCAGCAGAGAGAAGGGACAGGGGGACACTGAAGCTTTCTTT.